This note documents a single T cell receptor (beta chain) sequence. Study processing details: From reference gene primer amplification, estimates of nucleated cell counts were derived. Only in-frame clones appear in the TCRdb table, and some are missing; sequencing was by immunoSEQ multiplex PCR. V and J calls and clone size are those listed in that table; D and trimming were worked out from the DNA. The sample consists of about 270,000 clones, around nine tenths of them appearing once. The data stem from a study of blood T cell repertoires in COVID-19. Background on the study: Whether acute or convalescent, the COVID-19 samples came from the United States, Italy and Spain. The cDNA or gDNA used as material had been derived from T cells, B-cell-depleted T cells, or PBMCs.

CDR1 and CDR2 from the germline V gene are SGDLS and YYNGEE. The CDR3 runs to 16 residues. With 3 bases clipped from V and 2 bases from J, the junction kept 8 bases outside the gene matches. The chain employs TRBV9 and TRBJ1-3, with 7 bases aligning to TRBD1. The TCR originated in a man in his forties or fifties with active or convalescent COVID-19. Sequencing input: peripheral blood. The CDR3 nucleotides read TGTGCCAGCAGCGCCTCGACAGGGTACCCTGGAAACACCATATATTTT. It translates to CASSASTGYPGNTIYF.